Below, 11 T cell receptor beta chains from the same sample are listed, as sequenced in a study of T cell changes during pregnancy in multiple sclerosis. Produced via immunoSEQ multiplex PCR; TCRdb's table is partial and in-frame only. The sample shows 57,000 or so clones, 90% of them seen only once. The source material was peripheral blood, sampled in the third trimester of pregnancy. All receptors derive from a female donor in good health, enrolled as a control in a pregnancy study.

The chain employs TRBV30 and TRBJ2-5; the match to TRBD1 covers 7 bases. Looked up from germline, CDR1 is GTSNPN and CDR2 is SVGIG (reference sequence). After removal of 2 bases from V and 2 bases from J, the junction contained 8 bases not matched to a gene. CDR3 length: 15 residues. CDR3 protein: CAWSTSGTAQETQYF. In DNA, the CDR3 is TGTGCCTGGAGTACCTCCGGGACAGCTCAAGAGACCCAGTACTTC.

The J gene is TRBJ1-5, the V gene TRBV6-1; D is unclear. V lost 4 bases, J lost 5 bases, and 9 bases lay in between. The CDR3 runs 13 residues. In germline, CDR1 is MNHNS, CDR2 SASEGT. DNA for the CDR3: TGTGCCAGCAGTGGAACAGTTGATCAGCCCCAGCATTTT. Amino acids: CASSGTVDQPQHF.

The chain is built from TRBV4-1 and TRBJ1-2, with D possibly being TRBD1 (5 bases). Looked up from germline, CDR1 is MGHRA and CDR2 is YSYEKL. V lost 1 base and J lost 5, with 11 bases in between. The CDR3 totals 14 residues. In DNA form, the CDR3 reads TGCGCCAGCAGCCAAGTGACAGTTCGATATGGCTACACCTTC. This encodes CASSQVTVRYGYTF.

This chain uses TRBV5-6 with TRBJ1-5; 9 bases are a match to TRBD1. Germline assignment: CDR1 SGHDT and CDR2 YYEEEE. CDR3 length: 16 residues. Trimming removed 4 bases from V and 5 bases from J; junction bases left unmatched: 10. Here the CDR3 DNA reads TGTGCCAGCAGCATGGTCAGGGGACAGGGTGATCAGCCCCAGCATTTT. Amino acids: CASSMVRGQGDQPQHF.

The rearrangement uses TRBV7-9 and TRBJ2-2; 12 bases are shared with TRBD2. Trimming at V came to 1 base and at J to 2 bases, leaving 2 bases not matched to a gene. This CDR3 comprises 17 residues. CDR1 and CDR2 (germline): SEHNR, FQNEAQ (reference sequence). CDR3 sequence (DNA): TGTGCCAGCAGCTTAGGACTAGCGGGAGTTAACACCGGGGAGCTGTTTTTT. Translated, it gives CASSLGLAGVNTGELFF.

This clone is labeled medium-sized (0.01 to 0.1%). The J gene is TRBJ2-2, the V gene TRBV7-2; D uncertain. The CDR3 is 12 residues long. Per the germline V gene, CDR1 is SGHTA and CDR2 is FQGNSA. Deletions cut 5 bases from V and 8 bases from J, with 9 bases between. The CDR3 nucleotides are TGTGCCAGCAGCCCCTCCACAGGGGAGCTGTTTTTT. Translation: CASSPSTGELFF.

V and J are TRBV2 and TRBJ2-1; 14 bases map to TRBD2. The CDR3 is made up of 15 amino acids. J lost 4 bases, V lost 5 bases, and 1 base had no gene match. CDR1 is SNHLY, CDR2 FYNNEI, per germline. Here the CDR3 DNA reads TGTGCCAGCAGTCGACTAGCGGGGGGGTACAATGAGCAGTTCTTC. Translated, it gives CASSRLAGGYNEQFF. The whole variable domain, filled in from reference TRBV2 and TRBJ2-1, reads EPEVTQTPSHQVTQMGQEVILRCVPISNHLYFYWYRQILGQKVEFLVSFYNNEISEKSEIFDDQFSVERPDGSNFTLKIRSTKLEDSAMYFCASSRLAGGYNEQFFGPGTRLTVL.

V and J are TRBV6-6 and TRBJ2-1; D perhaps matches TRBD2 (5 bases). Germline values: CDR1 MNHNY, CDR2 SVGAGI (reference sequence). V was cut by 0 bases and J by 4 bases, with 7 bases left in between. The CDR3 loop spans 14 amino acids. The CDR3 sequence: CASSYSRVYNEQFF. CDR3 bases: TGTGCCAGCAGTTACTCGAGGGTATACAATGAGCAGTTCTTC.

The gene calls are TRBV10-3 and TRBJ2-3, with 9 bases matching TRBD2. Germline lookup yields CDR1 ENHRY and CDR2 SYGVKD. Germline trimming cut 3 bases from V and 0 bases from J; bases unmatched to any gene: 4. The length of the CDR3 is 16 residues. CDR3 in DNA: TGTGCCATCAGTGACTCTAGCGGGGCTAGCACAGATACGCAGTATTTT. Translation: CAISDSSGASTDTQYF.

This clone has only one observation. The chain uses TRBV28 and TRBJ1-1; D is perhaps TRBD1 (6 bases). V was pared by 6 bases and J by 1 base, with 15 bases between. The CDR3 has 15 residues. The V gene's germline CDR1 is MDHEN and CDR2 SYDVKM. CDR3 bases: TGTGCCAGCAGACCCCTAGGGGGATCGAACACTGAAGCTTTCTTT. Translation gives CASRPLGGSNTEAFF.

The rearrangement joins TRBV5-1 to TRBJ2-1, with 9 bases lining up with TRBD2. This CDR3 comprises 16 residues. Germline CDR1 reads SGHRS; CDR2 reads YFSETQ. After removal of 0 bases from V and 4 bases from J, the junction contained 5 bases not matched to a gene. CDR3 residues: CASSLARLADYNEQFF. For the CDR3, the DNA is TGCGCCAGCAGCTTGGCCCGACTAGCGGATTACAATGAGCAGTTCTTC.